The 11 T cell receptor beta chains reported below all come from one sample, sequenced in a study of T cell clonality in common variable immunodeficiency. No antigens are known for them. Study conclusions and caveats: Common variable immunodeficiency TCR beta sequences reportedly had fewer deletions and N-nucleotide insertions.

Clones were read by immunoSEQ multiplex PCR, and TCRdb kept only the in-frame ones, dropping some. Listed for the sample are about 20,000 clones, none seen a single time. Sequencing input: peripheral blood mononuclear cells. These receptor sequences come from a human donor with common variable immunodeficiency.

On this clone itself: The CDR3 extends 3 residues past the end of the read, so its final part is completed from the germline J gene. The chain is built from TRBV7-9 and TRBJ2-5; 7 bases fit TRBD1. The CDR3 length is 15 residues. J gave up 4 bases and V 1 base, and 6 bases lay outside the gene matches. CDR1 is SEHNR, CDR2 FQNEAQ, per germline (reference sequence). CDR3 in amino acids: CASSLGVGDRETQYF. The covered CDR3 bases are TGTGCCAGCAGCTTAGGCGTCGGGGACAGAGAGACC.

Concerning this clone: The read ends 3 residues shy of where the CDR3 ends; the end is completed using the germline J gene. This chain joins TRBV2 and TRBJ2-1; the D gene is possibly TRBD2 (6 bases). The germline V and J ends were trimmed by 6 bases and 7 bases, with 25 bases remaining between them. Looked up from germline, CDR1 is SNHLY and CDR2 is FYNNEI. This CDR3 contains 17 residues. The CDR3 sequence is CASSATGRTIIRNEQFF. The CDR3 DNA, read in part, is TGTGCCAGCAGCGCTACCGGAAGGACTATTATACGGAATGAG. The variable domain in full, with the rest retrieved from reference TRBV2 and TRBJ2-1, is EPEVTQTPSHQVTQMGQEVILRCVPISNHLYFYWYRQILGQKVEFLVSFYNNEISEKSEIFDDQFSVERPDGSNFTLKIRSTKLEDSAMYFCASSATGRTIIRNEQFFGPGTRLTVL.

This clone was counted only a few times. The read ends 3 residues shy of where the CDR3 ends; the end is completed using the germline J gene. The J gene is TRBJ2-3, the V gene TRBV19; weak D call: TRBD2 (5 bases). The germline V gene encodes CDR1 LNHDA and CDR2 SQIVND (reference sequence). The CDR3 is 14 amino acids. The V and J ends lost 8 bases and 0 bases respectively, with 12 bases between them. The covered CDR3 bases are TGTGCCAGTGGTGGCGGGCGGAGCACAGATACG. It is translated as CASGGGRSTDT. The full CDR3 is CASGGGRSTDTQYF.

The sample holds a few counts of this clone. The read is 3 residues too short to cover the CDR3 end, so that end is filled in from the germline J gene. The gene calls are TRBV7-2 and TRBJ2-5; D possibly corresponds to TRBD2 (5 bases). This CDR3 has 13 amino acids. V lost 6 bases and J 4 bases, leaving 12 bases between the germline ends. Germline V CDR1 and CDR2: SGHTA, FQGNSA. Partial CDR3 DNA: TGTGCCAGCAGACCAACTAGGACAGAGACC. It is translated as CASRPTRTET. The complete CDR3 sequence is CASRPTRTETQYF.

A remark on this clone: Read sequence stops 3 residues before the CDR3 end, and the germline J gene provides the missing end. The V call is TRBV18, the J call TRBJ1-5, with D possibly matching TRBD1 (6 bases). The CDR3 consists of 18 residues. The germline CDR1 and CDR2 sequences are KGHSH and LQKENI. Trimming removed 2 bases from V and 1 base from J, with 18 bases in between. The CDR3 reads CASSPEQGKNPSNQPQHF. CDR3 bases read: TGTGCCAGCTCACCAGAACAGGGAAAGAACCCGAGCAATCAGCCC.

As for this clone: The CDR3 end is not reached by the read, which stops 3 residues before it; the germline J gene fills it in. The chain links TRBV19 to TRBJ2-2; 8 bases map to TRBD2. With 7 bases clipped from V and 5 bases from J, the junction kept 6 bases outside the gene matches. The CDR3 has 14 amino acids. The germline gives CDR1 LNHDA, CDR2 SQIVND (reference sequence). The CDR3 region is CASKVAGRTGELFF. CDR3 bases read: TGTGCCAGTAAGGTAGCGGGGAGGACCGGGGAG.

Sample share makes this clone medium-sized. Here the CDR3 reads CAWSVLAIQYF. CDR3 bases read: TGTGCCTGGAGTGTACTAGCAATT. V usage is TRBV30 and J usage is TRBJ2-4; D might be TRBD2 (6 bases). With the read ending 3 residues before the CDR3 end, the germline J gene is used to fill in that end. Germline V gives CDR1 GTSNPN, CDR2 SVGIG (reference sequence). The CDR3 loop spans 11 amino acids. Combining the CDR3 with reference TRBV30 and TRBJ2-4 gives the whole variable domain SQTIHQWPATLVQPVGSPLSLECTVEGTSNPNLYWYRQAAGRGLQLLFYSVGIGQISSEVPQNLSASRPQDRQFILSSKKLLLSDSGFYLCAWSVLAIQYFGAGTRLSVL.

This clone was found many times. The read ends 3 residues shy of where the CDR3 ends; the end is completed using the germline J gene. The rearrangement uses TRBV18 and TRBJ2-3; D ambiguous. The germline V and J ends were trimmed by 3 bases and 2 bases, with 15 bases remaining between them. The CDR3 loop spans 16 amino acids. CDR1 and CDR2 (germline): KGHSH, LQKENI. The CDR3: CASSPVALTSTDTQYF. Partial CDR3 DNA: TGTGCCAGCTCACCCGTAGCCCTCACCTCCACAGATACG.

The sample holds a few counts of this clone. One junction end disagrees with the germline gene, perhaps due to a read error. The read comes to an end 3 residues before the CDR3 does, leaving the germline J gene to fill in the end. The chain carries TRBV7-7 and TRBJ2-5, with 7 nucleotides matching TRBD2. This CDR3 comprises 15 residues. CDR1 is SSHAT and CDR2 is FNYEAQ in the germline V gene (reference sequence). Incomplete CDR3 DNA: TGTGCTAGCAGCCCGGAGACCGGGACTATAAAGACC. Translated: CASSPETGTIKT. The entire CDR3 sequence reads CASSPETGTIKTQYF.

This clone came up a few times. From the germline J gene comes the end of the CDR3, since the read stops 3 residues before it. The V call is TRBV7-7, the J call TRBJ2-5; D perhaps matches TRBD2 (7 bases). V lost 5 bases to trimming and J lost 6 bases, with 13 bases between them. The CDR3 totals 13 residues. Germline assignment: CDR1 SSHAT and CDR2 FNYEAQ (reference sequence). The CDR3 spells CASSMGGAKTQYF. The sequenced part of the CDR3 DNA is TGTGCCAGCAGCATGGGGGGGGCGAAGACC.

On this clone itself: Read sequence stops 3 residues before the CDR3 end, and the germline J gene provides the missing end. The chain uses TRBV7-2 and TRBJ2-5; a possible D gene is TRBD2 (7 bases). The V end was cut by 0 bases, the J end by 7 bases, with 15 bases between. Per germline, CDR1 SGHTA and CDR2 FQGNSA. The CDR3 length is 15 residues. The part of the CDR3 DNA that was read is TGTGCCAGCAGCTTAGCGGGGGGGCCTGATGGGACC. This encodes CASSLAGGPDGT. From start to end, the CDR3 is CASSLAGGPDGTQYF.